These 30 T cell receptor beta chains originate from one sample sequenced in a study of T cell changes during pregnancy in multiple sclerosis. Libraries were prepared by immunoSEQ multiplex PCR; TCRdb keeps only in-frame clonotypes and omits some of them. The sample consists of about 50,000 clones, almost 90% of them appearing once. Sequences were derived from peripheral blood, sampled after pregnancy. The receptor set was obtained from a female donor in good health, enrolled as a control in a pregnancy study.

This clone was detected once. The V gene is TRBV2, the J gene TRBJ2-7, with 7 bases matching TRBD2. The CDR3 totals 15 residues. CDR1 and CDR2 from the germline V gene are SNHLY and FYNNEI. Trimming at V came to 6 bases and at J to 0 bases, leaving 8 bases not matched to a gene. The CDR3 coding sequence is TGTGCCAGCAGCCCCATTGGGGGGGGCTCCTACGAGCAGTACTTC. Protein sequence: CASSPIGGGSYEQYF.

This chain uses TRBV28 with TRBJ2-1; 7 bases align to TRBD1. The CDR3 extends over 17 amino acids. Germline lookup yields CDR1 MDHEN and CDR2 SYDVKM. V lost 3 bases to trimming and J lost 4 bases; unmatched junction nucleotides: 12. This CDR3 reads CASSLDRWPDPYNEQFF. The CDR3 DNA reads TGTGCCAGCAGTTTGGACAGGTGGCCAGATCCTTACAATGAGCAGTTCTTC.

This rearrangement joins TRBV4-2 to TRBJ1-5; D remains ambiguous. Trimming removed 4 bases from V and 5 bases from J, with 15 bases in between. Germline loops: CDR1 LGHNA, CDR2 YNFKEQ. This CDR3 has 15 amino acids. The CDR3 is CASSRDKSVYQPQHF. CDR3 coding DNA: TGTGCCAGCAGCCGCGACAAATCAGTTTATCAGCCCCAGCATTTT.

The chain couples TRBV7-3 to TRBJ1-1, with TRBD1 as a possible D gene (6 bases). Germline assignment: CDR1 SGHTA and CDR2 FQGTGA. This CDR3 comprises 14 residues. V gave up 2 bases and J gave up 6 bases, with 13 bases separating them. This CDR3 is CASSLGTGSAEAFF. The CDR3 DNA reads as TGTGCCAGCAGCTTAGGTACAGGGTCCGCTGAAGCTTTCTTT.

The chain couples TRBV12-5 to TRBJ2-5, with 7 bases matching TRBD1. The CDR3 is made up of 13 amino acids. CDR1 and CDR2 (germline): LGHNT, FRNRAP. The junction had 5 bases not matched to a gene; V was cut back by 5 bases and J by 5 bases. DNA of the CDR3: TGTGCTAGTGGTCGACAGGGACGGGAGACCCAGTACTTC. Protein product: CASGRQGRETQYF.

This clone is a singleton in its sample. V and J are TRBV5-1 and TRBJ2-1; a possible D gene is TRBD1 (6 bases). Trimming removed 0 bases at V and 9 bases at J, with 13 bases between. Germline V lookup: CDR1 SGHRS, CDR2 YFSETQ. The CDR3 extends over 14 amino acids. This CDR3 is CASSLALGGGEQFF. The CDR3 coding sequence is TGCGCCAGCAGCTTGGCCTTAGGGGGTGGTGAGCAGTTCTTC.

The CDR3 bases are TGTGCCAGCAGCGGACCGGGACAGGGTAGGGCTGGAAACACCATATATTTT. It yields the protein CASSGPGQGRAGNTIYF. V usage is TRBV9 and J usage is TRBJ1-3; 9 bases map to TRBD1. After removal of 3 bases from V and 2 bases from J, the junction contained 9 bases not matched to a gene. The CDR3 spans 17 residues. Germline CDR1 SGDLS, CDR2 YYNGEE. Drawing the rest from reference TRBV9 and TRBJ1-3, the complete variable domain is DSGVTQTPKHLITATGQRVTLRCSPRSGDLSVYWYQQSLDQGLQFLIQYYNGEERAKGNILERFSAQQFPDLHSELNLSSLELGDSALYFCASSGPGQGRAGNTIYFGEGSWLTVV.

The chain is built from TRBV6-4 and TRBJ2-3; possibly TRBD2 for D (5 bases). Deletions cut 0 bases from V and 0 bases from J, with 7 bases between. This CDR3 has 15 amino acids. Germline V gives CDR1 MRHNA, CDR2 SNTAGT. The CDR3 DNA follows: TGTGCCAGCAGTGACTCGGGCGGGAGCACAGATACGCAGTATTTT. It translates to CASSDSGGSTDTQYF.

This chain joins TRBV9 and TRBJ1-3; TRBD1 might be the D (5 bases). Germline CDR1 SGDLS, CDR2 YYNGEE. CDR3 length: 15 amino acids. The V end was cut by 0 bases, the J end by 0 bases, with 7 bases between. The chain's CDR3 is CASSVEQVSGNTIYF. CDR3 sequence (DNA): TGTGCCAGCAGCGTAGAACAGGTCTCTGGAAACACCATATATTTT.

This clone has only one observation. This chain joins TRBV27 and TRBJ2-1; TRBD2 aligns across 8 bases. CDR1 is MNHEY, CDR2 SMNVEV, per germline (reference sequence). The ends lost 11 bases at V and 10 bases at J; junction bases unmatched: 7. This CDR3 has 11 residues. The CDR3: CARLIAGEQFF. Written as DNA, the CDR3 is TGTGCCCGTTTGATAGCGGGAGAGCAGTTCTTC.

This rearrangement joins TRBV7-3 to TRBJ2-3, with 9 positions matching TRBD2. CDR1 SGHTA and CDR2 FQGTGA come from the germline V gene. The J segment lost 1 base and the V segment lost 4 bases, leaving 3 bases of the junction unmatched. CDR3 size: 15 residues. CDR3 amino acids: CASSSRLAGTDTQYF. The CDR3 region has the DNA TGTGCCAGCAGCTCACGACTAGCGGGCACAGATACGCAGTATTTT.

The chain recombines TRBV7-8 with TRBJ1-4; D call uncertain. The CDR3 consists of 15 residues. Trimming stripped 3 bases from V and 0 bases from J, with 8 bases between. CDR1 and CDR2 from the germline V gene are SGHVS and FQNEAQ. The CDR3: CASSFEGTTNEKLFF. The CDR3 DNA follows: TGTGCCAGCAGCTTTGAGGGTACAACTAATGAAAAACTGTTTTTT.

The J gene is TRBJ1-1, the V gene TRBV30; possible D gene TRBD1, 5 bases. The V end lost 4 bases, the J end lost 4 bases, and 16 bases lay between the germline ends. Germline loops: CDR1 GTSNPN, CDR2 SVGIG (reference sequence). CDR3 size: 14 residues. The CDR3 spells CAWNPGPRGTEAFF. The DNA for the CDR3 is TGTGCCTGGAATCCGGGCCCTAGGGGCACTGAAGCTTTCTTT.

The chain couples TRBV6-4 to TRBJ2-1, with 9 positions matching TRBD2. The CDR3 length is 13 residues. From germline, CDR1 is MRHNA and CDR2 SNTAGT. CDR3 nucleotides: TGTGCTGCGGGAGGGGGGACCCACAATGAGCAGTTCTTC. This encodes CAAGGGTHNEQFF.

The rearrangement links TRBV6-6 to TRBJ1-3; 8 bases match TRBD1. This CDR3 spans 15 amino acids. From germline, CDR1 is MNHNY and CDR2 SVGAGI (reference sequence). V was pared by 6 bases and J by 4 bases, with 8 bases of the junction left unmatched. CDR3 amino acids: CASRAPGGRGNTIYF. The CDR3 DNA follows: TGTGCCAGCAGGGCCCCAGGGGGCCGCGGAAACACCATATATTTT.

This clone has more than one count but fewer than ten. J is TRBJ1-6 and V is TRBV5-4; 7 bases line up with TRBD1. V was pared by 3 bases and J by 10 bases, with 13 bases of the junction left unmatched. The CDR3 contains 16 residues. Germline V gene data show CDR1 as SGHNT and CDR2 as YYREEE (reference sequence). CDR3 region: CASSWRQGNVGSPLHF. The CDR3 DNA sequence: TGTGCCAGCAGCTGGAGACAGGGAAACGTCGGATCACCCCTCCACTTT. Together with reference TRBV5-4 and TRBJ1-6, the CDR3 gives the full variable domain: ETGVTQSPTHLIKTRGQQVTLRCSSQSGHNTVSWYQQALGQGPQFIFQYYREEENGRGNFPPRFSGLQFPNYSSELNVNALELDDSALYLCASSWRQGNVGSPLHFGNGTRLTVT.

In DNA form, the CDR3 reads TGTGCCAGCAGCTTTATAAGGGGTAGCACAGATACGCAGTATTTT. Its protein is CASSFIRGSTDTQYF. The rearrangement uses TRBV27 and TRBJ2-3; D possibly corresponds to TRBD1 (5 bases). V lost 6 bases, J lost 0 bases, and 13 bases lay in between. Germline V gene sequence: CDR1 MNHEY, CDR2 SMNVEV (reference sequence). The CDR3 spans 15 residues.

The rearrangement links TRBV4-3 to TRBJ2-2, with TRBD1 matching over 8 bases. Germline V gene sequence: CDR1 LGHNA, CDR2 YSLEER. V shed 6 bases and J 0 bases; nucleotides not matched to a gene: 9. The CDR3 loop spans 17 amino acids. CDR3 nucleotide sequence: TGCGCCAGCAGACCTTACCCAGGGGGCGCGAACACCGGGGAGCTGTTTTTT. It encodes CASRPYPGGANTGELFF.

The CDR3 region has the DNA TGTGCCAGCAGCGTAGTGGCTAGCGGCACAGATACGCAGTATTTT. This codes for CASSVVASGTDTQYF. J is TRBJ2-3 and V is TRBV9; D is perhaps TRBD2 (6 bases). The CDR3 totals 15 residues. Per the germline V gene, CDR1 is SGDLS and CDR2 is YYNGEE. V was trimmed by 0 bases and J by 1 base, leaving 9 bases between them.

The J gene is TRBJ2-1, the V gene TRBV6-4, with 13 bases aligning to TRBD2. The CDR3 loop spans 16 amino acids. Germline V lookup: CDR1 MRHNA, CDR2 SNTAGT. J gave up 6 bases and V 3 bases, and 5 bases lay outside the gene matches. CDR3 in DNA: TGTGCCAGCAGTGAATTCACTAGCGGGGGGGCCAATGAGCAGTTCTTC. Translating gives CASSEFTSGGANEQFF.

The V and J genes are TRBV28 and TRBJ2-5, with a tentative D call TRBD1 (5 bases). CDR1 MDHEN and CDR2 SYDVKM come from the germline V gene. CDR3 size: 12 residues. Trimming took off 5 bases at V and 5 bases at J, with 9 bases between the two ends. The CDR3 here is CASSSRVETQYF. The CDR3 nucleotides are TGTGCCAGCAGTAGCAGGGTTGAGACCCAGTACTTC. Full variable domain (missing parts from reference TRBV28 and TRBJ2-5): DVKVTQSSRYLVKRTGEKVFLECVQDMDHENMFWYRQDPGLGLRLIYFSYDVKMKEKGDIPEGYSVSREKKERFSLILESASTNQTSMYLCASSSRVETQYFGPGTRLLVL.

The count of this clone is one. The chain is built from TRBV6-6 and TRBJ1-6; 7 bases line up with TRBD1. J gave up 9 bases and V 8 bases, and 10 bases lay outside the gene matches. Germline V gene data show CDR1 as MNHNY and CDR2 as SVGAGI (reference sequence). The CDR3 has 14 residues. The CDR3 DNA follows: TGTGCCAGCGCCGGGACAGCTTCTCTTTCACCCCTCCACTTT. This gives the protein CASAGTASLSPLHF.

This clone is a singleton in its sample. As DNA, the CDR3 is TGTGCCAGCAGCATTAGCGGGGGGGCTTACAATGAGCAGTTCTTC. This sequence encodes CASSISGGAYNEQFF. V and J are TRBV2 and TRBJ2-1, with 11 bases lining up with TRBD2. This CDR3 is 15 amino acids long. V gave up 6 bases and J gave up 4 bases; unmatched junction bases: 5. Germline-derived CDR1 and CDR2 are SNHLY and FYNNEI. Together with reference TRBV2 and TRBJ2-1, the CDR3 gives the full variable domain: EPEVTQTPSHQVTQMGQEVILRCVPISNHLYFYWYRQILGQKVEFLVSFYNNEISEKSEIFDDQFSVERPDGSNFTLKIRSTKLEDSAMYFCASSISGGAYNEQFFGPGTRLTVL.

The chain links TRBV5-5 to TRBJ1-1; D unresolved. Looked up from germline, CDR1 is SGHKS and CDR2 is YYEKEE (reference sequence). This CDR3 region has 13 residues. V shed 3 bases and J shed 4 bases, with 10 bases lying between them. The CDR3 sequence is CASSWEVGTEAFF. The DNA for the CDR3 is TGTGCCAGCAGCTGGGAGGTTGGCACTGAAGCTTTCTTT. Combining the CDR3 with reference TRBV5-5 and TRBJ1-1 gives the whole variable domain DAGVTQSPTHLIKTRGQQVTLRCSPISGHKSVSWYQQVLGQGPQFIFQYYEKEERGRGNFPDRFSARQFPNYSSELNVNALLLGDSALYLCASSWEVGTEAFFGQGTRLTVV.

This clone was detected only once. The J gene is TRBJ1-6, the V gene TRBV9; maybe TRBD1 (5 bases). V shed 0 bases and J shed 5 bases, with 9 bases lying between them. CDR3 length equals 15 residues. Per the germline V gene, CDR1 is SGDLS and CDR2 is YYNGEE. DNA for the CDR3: TGTGCCAGCAGCGTAGGGGCAGGGCATAATTCACCCCTCCACTTT. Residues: CASSVGAGHNSPLHF. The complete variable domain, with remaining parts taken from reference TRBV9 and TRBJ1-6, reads DSGVTQTPKHLITATGQRVTLRCSPRSGDLSVYWYQQSLDQGLQFLIQYYNGEERAKGNILERFSAQQFPDLHSELNLSSLELGDSALYFCASSVGAGHNSPLHFGNGTRLTVT.

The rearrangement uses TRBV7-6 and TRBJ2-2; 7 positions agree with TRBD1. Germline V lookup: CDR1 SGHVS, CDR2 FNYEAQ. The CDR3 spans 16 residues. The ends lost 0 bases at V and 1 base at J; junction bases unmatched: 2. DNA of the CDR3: TGTGCCAGCAGCTTAGCGGCAGGGGGGAACACCGGGGAGCTGTTTTTT. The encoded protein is CASSLAAGGNTGELFF. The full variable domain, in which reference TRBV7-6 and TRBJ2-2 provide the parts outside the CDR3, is GAGVSQSPRYKVTKRGQDVALRCDPISGHVSLYWYRQALGQGPEFLTYFNYEAQQDKSGLPNDRFSAERPEGSISTLTIQRTEQRDSAMYRCASSLAAGGNTGELFFGEGSRLTVL.

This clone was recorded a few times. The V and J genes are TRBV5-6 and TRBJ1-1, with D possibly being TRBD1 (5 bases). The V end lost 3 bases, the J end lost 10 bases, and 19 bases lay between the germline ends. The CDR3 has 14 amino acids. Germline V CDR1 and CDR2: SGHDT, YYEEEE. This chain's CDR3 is CASSSNPLGGGAFF. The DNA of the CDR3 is TGTGCCAGCAGCTCCAACCCTCTCGGGGGGGGAGCTTTCTTT.

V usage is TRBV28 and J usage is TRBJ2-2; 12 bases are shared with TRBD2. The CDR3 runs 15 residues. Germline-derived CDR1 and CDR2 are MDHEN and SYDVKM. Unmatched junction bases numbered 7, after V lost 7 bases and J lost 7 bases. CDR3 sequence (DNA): TGTGCCAGCACCCGACTAGCGGGAGCTTTCGGGGAGCTGTTTTTT. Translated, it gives CASTRLAGAFGELFF.

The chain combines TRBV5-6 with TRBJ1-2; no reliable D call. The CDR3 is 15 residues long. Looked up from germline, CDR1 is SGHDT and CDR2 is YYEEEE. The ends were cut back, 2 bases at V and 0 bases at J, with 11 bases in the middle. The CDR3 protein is CASSLTAISNYGYTF. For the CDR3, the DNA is TGTGCCAGCAGCTTAACCGCGATATCTAACTATGGCTACACCTTC.

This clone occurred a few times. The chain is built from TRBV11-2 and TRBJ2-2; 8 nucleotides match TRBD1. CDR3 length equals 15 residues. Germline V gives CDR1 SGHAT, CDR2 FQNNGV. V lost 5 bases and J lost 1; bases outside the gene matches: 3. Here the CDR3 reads CASSPDRVNTGELFF. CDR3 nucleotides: TGTGCCAGCAGCCCGGACAGGGTGAACACCGGGGAGCTGTTTTTT.